The T cell receptor (beta chain) described here comes from a study of T cell responses to AZD1222 COVID-19 vaccine. Study-level results: Donors in the cohort were predominantly white British and more often female, and clonal diversity was possibly underestimated. Increases in Spike-specific TCR breadth and depth were seen after two AZD1222 doses. The peak T cell response came first, and repertoires were sampled only after it.

About this clone itself: Its specificity is unknown.

Assay used: immunoSEQ multiplex PCR; TCRdb lists only in-frame clones, some missing. The table shows about 40,000 clones, with approximately 88% occurring only once. Combined were second doses at about 4 or about 12 weeks. The CDR3 contains 15 residues. V lost 0 bases to trimming and J lost 6 bases; unmatched junction nucleotides: 6. CDR1 is LGHNA and CDR2 is YNFKEQ in the germline V gene. Here the sequenced sample was peripheral blood, taken 28 days after the second AZD1222 dose. The genes are TRBV4-2 and TRBJ2-3, with 7 bases identical to TRBD2. This receptor was obtained from an adult who received the AZD1222 COVID-19 vaccine. The CDR3 region has the DNA TGTGCCAGCAGCCAAGATTACCATAGCGGGGATACGCAGTATTTT. It specifies CASSQDYHSGDTQYF.